The rows below give T cell receptor beta chains drawn from one sample of a study of long-term antiretroviral therapy in people with HIV. The repertoire was sequenced with immunoSEQ multiplex PCR; TCRdb's copy has only in-frame clones and lacks some. The sample consists of roughly 28,000 clones, over 90% of them appearing once. The specimen was unsorted PBMCs, collected 6.2 years after starting antiretroviral therapy. Every receptor here comes from a man in his forties with HIV. Each CDR3 is given with its conserved first and last residue. The D gene is left open where the match is weak. Part of the rows lack a size; the others show once, few, many or a class for expanded clones.

j_call d_call clone_size v_call cdr3_nt cdr3_aa
TRBJ2-2 TRBD1 . TRBV7-2 TGTGCCAGCAGACAACAGGGGGGCGGGGAGCTGTTTTTT CASRQQGGGELFF
TRBJ1-5 TRBD1 . TRBV27 TGTGCCAGCGGAGGACAGGGTCAAAATCAGCCCCAGCATTTT CASGGQGQNQPQHF
TRBJ2-1 TRBD1 once TRBV9 TGTGCCAGCAGCGAACGAGGAACAGGGGGTAACAATGAGCAGTTCTTC CASSERGTGGNNEQFF
TRBJ2-5 . . TRBV5-1 TGCGCCAGCGCGGTGTACCAAGAGACCCAGTACTTC CASAVYQETQYF
TRBJ2-5 TRBD2 . TRBV7-2 TGTGCCAGCAGCCTCCGAGGTAGCGGGATGGGTGAGACCCAGTACTTC CASSLRGSGMGETQYF
TRBJ2-1 . once TRBV25-1 TGTGCCAGCAGTGAATTGTCGAGCAGGGCAGACAATGAGCAGTTCTTC CASSELSSRADNEQFF
TRBJ1-1 . . TRBV6-5 TGTGCCACCAGGGGAGACACTGAAGCTTTCTTT CATRGDTEAFF
TRBJ2-7 TRBD2 once TRBV9 TGTGCCAGCAGCGCCACTAGCGGGGGGGTCTACGAGCAGTACTTC CASSATSGGVYEQYF
TRBJ2-7 . . TRBV7-8 TGTGCCAGCAACTCGGGCCGGCACGAGCAGTACTTC CASNSGRHEQYF
TRBJ1-2 TRBD1 . TRBV9 TGTGCCAGCAGCGGGGACAGGGGCCCCAACTATGGCTACACCTTC CASSGDRGPNYGYTF
TRBJ2-1 TRBD2 . TRBV7-3 TGTGCCAGCAGCCGAGACGGACTAGAGTCCGATGAGCAGTTCTTC CASSRDGLESDEQFF
TRBJ1-2 TRBD1 . TRBV7-8 TGTGCCAGCAGCCTTGACAGGGGGTTTGGCTACACCTTC CASSLDRGFGYTF